This T cell receptor (beta chain) was documented in a study of T cell changes during pregnancy in multiple sclerosis. V shed 5 bases, J shed 4 bases, and the junction held 6 bases outside the gene matches. The CDR3 is 15 residues long. Germline-derived CDR1 and CDR2 are MNHNS and SASEGT. Generated by immunoSEQ multiplex PCR, the TCRdb table keeps only in-frame clones and is missing some. The sample has roughly 29,000 clones; 89% are singletons. This chain links TRBV6-1 with TRBJ2-5, with 11 positions matching TRBD2. The clonotype comes from a female donor with multiple sclerosis, enrolled in a pregnancy study. This material consisted of CD8+ T cells from peripheral blood mononuclear cells, taken after pregnancy. CDR3 coding DNA: TGTGCCAGCAGTACCGGGACTAGCGGCGGAGAGACCCAGTACTTC. Its translation is CASSTGTSGGETQYF.